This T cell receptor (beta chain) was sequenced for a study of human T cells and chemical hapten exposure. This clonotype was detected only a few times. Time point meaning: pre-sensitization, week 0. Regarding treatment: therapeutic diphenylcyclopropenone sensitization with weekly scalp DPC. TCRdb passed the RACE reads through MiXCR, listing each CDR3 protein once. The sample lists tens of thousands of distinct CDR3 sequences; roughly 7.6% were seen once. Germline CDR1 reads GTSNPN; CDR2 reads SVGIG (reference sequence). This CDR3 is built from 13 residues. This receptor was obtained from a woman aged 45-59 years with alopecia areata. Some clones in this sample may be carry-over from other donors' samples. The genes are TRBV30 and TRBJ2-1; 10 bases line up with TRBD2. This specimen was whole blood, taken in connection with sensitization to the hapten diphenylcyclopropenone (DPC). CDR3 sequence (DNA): TGTGCATGCCTCGGGACTAGCGCCAATGAGCAGTTCTTC. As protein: CACLGTSANEQFF.